Following are 11 T cell receptor beta chains from one sample sequenced in a study of T cells after yellow fever vaccination. TCRdb re-called the 5' RACE reads through MiXCR, storing one row per CDR3 protein. The sample includes under 400,000 distinct CDR3 sequences, around 13% seen only once; the top ten take approximately 3.3%. The specimen was CD4+ T cells sorted from PBMCs, collected 15 days after the yellow fever booster vaccination. These receptors came from a man aged 18-30 years who received the YFV17D yellow fever vaccine.

This clonotype was seen more than once but under ten times. The rearrangement uses TRBV20-1 and TRBJ2-3; D remains ambiguous. There are 9 residues in the CDR3. CDR1 is DFQATT, CDR2 SNEGSKA, per germline (reference sequence). V gave up 5 bases and J gave up 9 bases, with 6 bases separating them. CDR3 region: CSASLTQYF. The DNA for the CDR3 is TGCAGTGCTTCCCTGACGCAGTATTTT.

This clonotype appeared many times. The chain employs TRBV5-1 and TRBJ1-1; D unresolved. The CDR3 has 14 residues. The V gene's germline CDR1 is SGHRS and CDR2 YFSETQ. V was clipped by 2 bases and J by 1 base, with 9 bases between them. Written as DNA, the CDR3 is TGCGCCAGCAGCTTCGACGGAGGGAACACTGAAGCTTTCTTT. Its translation: CASSFDGGNTEAFF. The full variable domain, its missing parts supplied by reference TRBV5-1 and TRBJ1-1, is KAGVTQTPRYLIKTRGQQVTLSCSPISGHRSVSWYQQTPGQGLQFLFEYFSETQRNKGNFPGRFSGRQFSNSRSEMNVSTLELGDSALYLCASSFDGGNTEAFFGQGTRLTVV.

This chain uses TRBV3-1 with TRBJ2-1; no clear D gene. Germline assignment: CDR1 LGHDT and CDR2 YNNKEL (reference sequence). The CDR3 contains 13 residues. Trimming took 1 base from V and 9 from J, leaving 10 bases between them. The CDR3 reads CASSQGPPPEQFF. The CDR3, as DNA: TGTGCCAGCAGCCAAGGGCCGCCCCCTGAGCAGTTCTTC.

This chain connects TRBV20-1 to TRBJ1-3; D is unresolved. Germline CDR1 and CDR2: DFQATT and SNEGSKA (reference sequence). The CDR3 has 15 residues. Trimming pared 5 bases from V and 0 bases from J, leaving 14 bases between. CDR3 in amino acids: CSAHEGAFSGNTIYF. Written as DNA, the CDR3 is TGCAGTGCTCATGAGGGTGCCTTCTCTGGAAACACCATATATTTT.

The chain links TRBV19 to TRBJ1-1; possible D gene TRBD1, 6 bases. V lost 5 bases, J lost 0 bases, and 16 bases lay in between. This CDR3 has 16 residues. The V gene's germline CDR1 is LNHDA and CDR2 SQIVND (reference sequence). DNA of the CDR3: TGTGCCAGTAGTTCTCCGGGCGGGGGCCTGAACACTGAAGCTTTCTTT. Its translation is CASSSPGGGLNTEAFF.

V gene TRBV6-5 combines with J gene TRBJ2-7; D call uncertain. V was shortened by 5 bases and J by 7 bases, with 18 bases between the two germline ends. Germline loops: CDR1 MNHEY, CDR2 SVGAGI. The CDR3 sequence is 14 residues long. The CDR3: CASSRTDPPTEQYV. The CDR3 DNA sequence: TGTGCCAGCAGTCGTACCGATCCTCCCACGGAGCAGTACGTC.

The chain recombines TRBV5-1 with TRBJ1-2; 8 bases map to TRBD1. Germline V gives CDR1 SGHRS, CDR2 YFSETQ. V was clipped by 2 bases and J by 5 bases; unmatched bases: 14. The CDR3 loop spans 17 amino acids. The CDR3 is CASSLSGGAPKNYGYTF. CDR3 nucleotide sequence: TGCGCCAGCAGCTTATCAGGGGGCGCGCCCAAGAATTATGGCTACACCTTC. Using reference TRBV5-1 and TRBJ1-2 for the parts outside the CDR3, the full variable domain is KAGVTQTPRYLIKTRGQQVTLSCSPISGHRSVSWYQQTPGQGLQFLFEYFSETQRNKGNFPGRFSGRQFSNSRSEMNVSTLELGDSALYLCASSLSGGAPKNYGYTFGSGTRLTVV.

The rearrangement uses TRBV30 and TRBJ2-2, with a weak D call TRBD2 (6 bases). Germline V gene sequence: CDR1 GTSNPN, CDR2 SVGIG (reference sequence). Trimming left V 4 bases short and J 5 bases short, with 8 bases between. This CDR3 comprises 12 residues. CDR3 DNA sequence: TGTGCCTGGACTCGGGGGACCGGGGAGCTGTTTTTT. Protein: CAWTRGTGELFF.

There are a few counts of this clonotype. The chain joins TRBV10-3 to TRBJ1-5; 7 bases agree with TRBD1. Germline V lookup: CDR1 ENHRY, CDR2 SYGVKD. The CDR3 spans 15 residues. The V segment lost 6 bases and the J segment 4 bases; nucleotides outside the gene matches: 9. In nucleotides, the CDR3 is TGTGCCATCAGCGCCCGACAGGGCGATAATCAGCCCCAGCATTTT. Protein product: CAISARQGDNQPQHF.

This chain connects TRBV4-3 to TRBJ1-4; D is perhaps TRBD1 (5 bases). The ends were cut back, 0 bases at V and 10 bases at J, with 15 bases in the middle. The CDR3 is made up of 15 amino acids. Germline CDR1 reads LGHNA; CDR2 reads YSLEER. CDR3 amino acids: CASSQESGPRVKLFF. The CDR3 DNA is TGCGCCAGCAGCCAAGAGTCGGGGCCCCGGGTAAAACTGTTTTTT.

This clonotype has a handful of counts. The V call is TRBV14, the J call TRBJ1-6; 7 bases are a match to TRBD1. CDR1 SGHDN and CDR2 FVKESK come from the germline V gene. After removal of 4 bases from V and 8 bases from J, the junction contained 11 bases not matched to a gene. The CDR3 runs 16 residues. DNA for the CDR3: TGTGCCAGCAGCCCCCACAGGGGAGGGGCGGATTCACCCCTCCACTTT. Translation: CASSPHRGGADSPLHF.